This entry is about one T cell receptor (beta chain). No antigen is known for it. A read error may explain this, as a much larger clone is one base away. The source of the sample is a study of Graves' ophthalmopathy and Graves' hyperthyroidism. Study results and caveats: A majority of expanded thyroid clonotypes exceeding 0.001 frequency were likewise present in blood.

Germline CDR1 and CDR2: SGDLS and YYNGEE. The length of the CDR3 is 16 residues. The study amplified TCR beta CDR3 regions using RNA transcripts. The workflow started with a first-round RT-PCR run with HTBI primers and then moved on to a second-round multiplex PCR. Each CDR3 protein gets one entry after TCRdb re-called the multiplex PCR reads with MiXCR. The sample records around 600,000 distinct CDR3 sequences, more than 40% being singletons. The evidence that diagnosis relied on was clinical symptoms, serum thyroxine, TRAb, thyroid ultrasound and orbital computed tomography. The TCR sequence derives from an adult man with Graves' ophthalmopathy. The chain has TRBV9 and TRBJ2-2; D is possibly TRBD2 (5 bases). The sequenced sample consisted of peripheral blood. The CDR3 spells CASSVDWTANIGELFF. The CDR3 DNA sequence: TGTGCCAGCAGCGTGGATTGGACTGCGAACATCGGGGAGCTGTTTTTT.